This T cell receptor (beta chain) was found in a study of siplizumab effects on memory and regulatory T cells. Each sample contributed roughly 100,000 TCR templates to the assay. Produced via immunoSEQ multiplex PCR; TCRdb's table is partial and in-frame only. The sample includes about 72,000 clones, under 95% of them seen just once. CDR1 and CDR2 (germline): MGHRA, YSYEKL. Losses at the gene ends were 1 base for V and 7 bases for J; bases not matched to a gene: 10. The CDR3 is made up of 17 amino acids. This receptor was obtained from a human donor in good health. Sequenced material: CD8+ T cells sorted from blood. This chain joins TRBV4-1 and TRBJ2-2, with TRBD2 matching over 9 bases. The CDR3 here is CASSQGGLAGNSGELFF. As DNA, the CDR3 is TGCGCCAGCAGCCAAGGGGGGCTAGCGGGGAATAGCGGGGAGCTGTTTTTT.